This T cell receptor beta chain originates from a study of blood T cell repertoires in COVID-19. Study-level information: From T cells, B-cell-depleted T cells, or PBMCs came the material, which was cDNA or gDNA.

Study processing details: Quantification of nucleated cells was approximated via reference gene primer amplification. The table came from immunoSEQ multiplex PCR; TCRdb's copy has only in-frame clones and leaves some out. V and J calls and clone size are as listed in that table; D and trimming were resolved from the DNA. The sample shows about 130,000 clones, about four fifths of them seen only once. J was trimmed by 7 bases and V by 4 bases; bases with no gene match: 12. Looked up from germline, CDR1 is GTSNPN and CDR2 is SVGIG (reference sequence). The CDR3 sequence is 14 residues long. Sequenced sample: peripheral blood. The rearrangement uses TRBV30 and TRBJ1-2, with TRBD1 matching 7 bases. The receptor was isolated from a middle-aged man with active or convalescent COVID-19. The CDR3 nucleotides are TGTGCCTGGAATATACAGGGGTTTAATGCTGGCTACACCTTC. As protein: CAWNIQGFNAGYTF.